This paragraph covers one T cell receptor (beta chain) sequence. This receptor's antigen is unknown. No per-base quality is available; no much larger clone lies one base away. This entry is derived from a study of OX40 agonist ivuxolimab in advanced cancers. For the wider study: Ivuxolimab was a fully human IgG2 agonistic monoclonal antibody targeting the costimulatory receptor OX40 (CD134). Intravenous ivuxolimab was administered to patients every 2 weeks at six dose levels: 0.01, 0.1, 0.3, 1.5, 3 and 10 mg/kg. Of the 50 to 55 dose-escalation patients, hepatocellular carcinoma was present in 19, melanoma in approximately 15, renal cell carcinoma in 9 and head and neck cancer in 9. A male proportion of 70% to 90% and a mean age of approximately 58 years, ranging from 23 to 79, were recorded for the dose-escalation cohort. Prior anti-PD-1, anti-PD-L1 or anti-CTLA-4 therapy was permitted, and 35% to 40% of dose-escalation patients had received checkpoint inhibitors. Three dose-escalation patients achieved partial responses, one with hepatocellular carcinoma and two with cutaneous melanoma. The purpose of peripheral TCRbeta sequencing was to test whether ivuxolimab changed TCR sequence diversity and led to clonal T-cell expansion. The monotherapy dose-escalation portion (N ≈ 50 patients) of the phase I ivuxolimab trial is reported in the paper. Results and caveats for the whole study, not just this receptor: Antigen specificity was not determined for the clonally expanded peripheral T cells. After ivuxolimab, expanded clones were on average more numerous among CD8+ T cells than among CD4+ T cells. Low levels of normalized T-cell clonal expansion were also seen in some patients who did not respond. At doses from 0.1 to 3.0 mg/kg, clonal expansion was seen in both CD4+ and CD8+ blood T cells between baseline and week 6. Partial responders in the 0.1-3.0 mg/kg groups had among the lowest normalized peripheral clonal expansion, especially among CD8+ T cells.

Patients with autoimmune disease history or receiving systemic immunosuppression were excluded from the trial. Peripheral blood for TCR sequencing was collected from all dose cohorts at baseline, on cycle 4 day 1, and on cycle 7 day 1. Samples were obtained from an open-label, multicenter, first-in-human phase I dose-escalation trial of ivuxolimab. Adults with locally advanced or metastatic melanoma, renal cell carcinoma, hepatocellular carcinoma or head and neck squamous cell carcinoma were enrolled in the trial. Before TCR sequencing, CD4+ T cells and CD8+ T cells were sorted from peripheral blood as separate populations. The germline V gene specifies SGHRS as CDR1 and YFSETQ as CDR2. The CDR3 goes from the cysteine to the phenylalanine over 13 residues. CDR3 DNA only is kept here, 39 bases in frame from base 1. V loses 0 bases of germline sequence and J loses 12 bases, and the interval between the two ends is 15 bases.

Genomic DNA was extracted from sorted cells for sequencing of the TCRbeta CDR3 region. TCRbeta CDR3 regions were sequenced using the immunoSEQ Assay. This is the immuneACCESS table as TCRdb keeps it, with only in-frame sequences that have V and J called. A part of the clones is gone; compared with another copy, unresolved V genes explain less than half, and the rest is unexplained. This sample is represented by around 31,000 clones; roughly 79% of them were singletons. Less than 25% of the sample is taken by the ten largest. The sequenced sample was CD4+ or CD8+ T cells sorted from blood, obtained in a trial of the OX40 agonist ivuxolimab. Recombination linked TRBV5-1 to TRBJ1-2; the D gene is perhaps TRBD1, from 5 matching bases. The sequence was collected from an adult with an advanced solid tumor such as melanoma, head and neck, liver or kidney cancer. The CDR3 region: CASSLDGAGSHTF. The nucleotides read TGCGCCAGCAGCTTGGACGGGGCAGGCAGCCACACCTTC.